This entry describes one T cell receptor beta chain. Its cognate antigen is unknown. Generated by immunoSEQ multiplex PCR, the TCRdb table keeps only in-frame clones and is missing some. The sample consists of about 680,000 clones, 80% to 90% of them appearing once. Noted treatment: about 20 received Ad26.COV2.S at low or high dose, single or two shots; about 5 received placebo; per-sample allocation not given. Sampling was done on day 63 after the first vaccine or placebo injection. With V trimmed by 10 bases and J by 14 bases, 8 bases remained unmatched. Germline V gene data show CDR1 as MNHEY and CDR2 as SVGAGI. The CDR3 has 11 residues. These data originate in a study of Ad26.COV2.S vaccination and SARS-CoV-2 variants. Turning to the study itself: Ad26.COV2.S given intramuscularly, once or twice 56 days apart. Study-level points and caveats: Vaccinees displayed broader spike-specific TCR repertoires than placebo recipients.

The material was peripheral blood, obtained in a trial of Ad26.COV2.S vaccine versus placebo. The rearrangement links TRBV6-5 to TRBJ1-4; 9 bases match TRBD1. This sequence was found in a person between 18 and 59 years old who received the Ad26.COV2.S COVID-19 vaccine or a placebo. The CDR3 here is CATHRGRDLFF. For the CDR3, the DNA is TGTGCCACCCACAGGGGGCGAGACCTGTTTTTT.